One and the same sample provided the 26 T cell receptor beta chains below, sequenced in a study of blood T cell repertoires in COVID-19. Sequencing used immunoSEQ multiplex PCR; TCRdb keeps in-frame clones, though not all of them. The sample contains under 60,000 clones, 80% to 90% of which appear only once. Material: peripheral blood. These receptors were taken from a human donor with active COVID-19. The donor label of this sample is uncertain.

This clone appeared once. The chain is built from TRBV9 and TRBJ2-5; maybe TRBD2 (5 bases). Trimming took 0 bases from V and 2 from J, leaving 11 bases between them. Germline V gene sequence: CDR1 SGDLS, CDR2 YYNGEE. The CDR3 is 15 residues long. The CDR3 protein is CASSVVSSPQETQYF. The CDR3, as DNA: TGTGCCAGCAGCGTAGTGTCTAGCCCACAAGAGACCCAGTACTTC.

The V call is TRBV6-1, the J call TRBJ2-3; possible D gene TRBD2, 6 bases. The CDR3 spans 18 residues. V was cut by 2 bases and J by 4 bases, with 22 bases left in between. Germline CDR1 and CDR2: MNHNS and SASEGT. In DNA form, the CDR3 reads TGTGCCAGCAGTGAACGTCCCGGTGCGGGACCTACCCCAGATACGCAGTATTTT. Protein product: CASSERPGAGPTPDTQYF.

V is TRBV28 and J is TRBJ2-3; TRBD1 might be the D (6 bases). Trimming cost V 8 bases and J 3 bases, with 9 bases left between them. Germline values: CDR1 MDHEN, CDR2 SYDVKM. There are 12 residues in the CDR3. The CDR3 is CASGGGTDTQYF. The CDR3 DNA sequence: TGTGCCAGCGGGGGCGGAACAGATACGCAGTATTTT.

The V and J genes are TRBV7-6 and TRBJ2-2; 10 bases match TRBD2. The CDR3 totals 16 residues. V trimming: 5 bases; J trimming: 0 bases; junction bases outside the gene matches: 3. In germline, CDR1 is SGHVS, CDR2 FNYEAQ. CDR3 bases: TGTGCCAGCAGCCCAGCGGGGGGGACGAACACCGGGGAGCTGTTTTTT. Encoded protein: CASSPAGGTNTGELFF.

The genes are TRBV9 and TRBJ1-6; possible D gene TRBD1, 6 bases. Between the trimmed V and J ends, which lost 0 bases and 10 bases, there was a span of 17 bases. CDR1 SGDLS and CDR2 YYNGEE come from the germline V gene. There are 16 residues in the CDR3. In nucleotides, the CDR3 is TGTGCCAGCAGCGTAGACCTTGACAGGTTTAACTCACCCCTCCACTTT. Translation gives CASSVDLDRFNSPLHF.

V usage is TRBV28 and J usage is TRBJ1-5, with D perhaps matching TRBD1 (5 bases). Trimming left V 8 bases short and J 2 bases short, with 13 bases between. Germline V gene sequence: CDR1 MDHEN, CDR2 SYDVKM. The CDR3 is 14 residues long. The CDR3 nucleotides read TGTGCCAGCGCCCCCGGGGGGGGCAATCAGCCCCAGCATTTT. Translation gives CASAPGGGNQPQHF.

J is TRBJ1-2 and V is TRBV4-3, with 7 bases fitting TRBD1. CDR3 length: 15 residues. Germline lookup yields CDR1 LGHNA and CDR2 YSLEER. With V trimmed by 5 bases and J by 6 bases, 12 bases remained unmatched. The CDR3 DNA follows: TGCGCCAGCAGCGCTCCGGGACAGATCTTCCATGGCTACACCTTC. Translated: CASSAPGQIFHGYTF.

V gene TRBV27 combines with J gene TRBJ2-1; 13 bases fit TRBD2. Germline loops: CDR1 MNHEY, CDR2 SMNVEV (reference sequence). Unmatched junction bases numbered 6, after V lost 10 bases and J lost 6 bases. The CDR3 loop spans 14 amino acids. CDR3: CATLTSGRANEQFF. In DNA, the CDR3 is TGTGCCACCCTAACTAGCGGGAGGGCCAATGAGCAGTTCTTC.

In DNA, the CDR3 is TGTGCCAGCAGCCACGCCGGGACAGGTTCCTACGAGCAGTACTTC. This translates into CASSHAGTGSYEQYF. This sequence joins TRBV11-2 and TRBJ2-7, with 8 nucleotides matching TRBD1. CDR3 length equals 15 residues. The J segment lost 1 base and the V segment lost 5 bases, leaving 7 bases of the junction unmatched. The germline V gene has CDR1 SGHAT and CDR2 FQNNGV.

This chain joins TRBV7-3 and TRBJ2-2, with a possible D match to TRBD2 (6 bases). This CDR3 is built from 17 residues. V was clipped by 1 base and J by 1 base, with 13 bases between them. In germline, CDR1 is SGHTA, CDR2 FQGTGA. The CDR3 bases are TGTGCCAGCAGCTTAAGCTCTGCTAGCGTGAACACCGGGGAGCTGTTTTTT. Translating it yields CASSLSSASVNTGELFF.

The chain carries TRBV7-2 and TRBJ2-1, with unresolved D. V was shortened by 0 bases and J by 6 bases, with 15 bases between the two germline ends. CDR1 and CDR2 (germline): SGHTA, FQGNSA. This CDR3 contains 16 residues. The CDR3 loop is CASSLAASPASNEQFF. The CDR3, as DNA: TGTGCCAGCAGCTTAGCCGCTAGTCCCGCCAGCAATGAGCAGTTCTTC.

This chain joins TRBV5-1 and TRBJ2-1, with a possible D match to TRBD2 (5 bases). Germline V gene data show CDR1 as SGHRS and CDR2 as YFSETQ. The germline V and J ends were trimmed by 1 base and 3 bases, with 8 bases remaining between them. CDR3 length: 14 amino acids. In DNA form, the CDR3 reads TGCGCCAGCAGCTTGTCCCGGGACTACAATGAGCAGTTCTTC. Translated: CASSLSRDYNEQFF.

The chain recombines TRBV3-1 (or the pseudogene TRBV3-2) with TRBJ2-3, with 7 nucleotides matching TRBD1. CDR3 length: 17 residues. Per the germline V gene, CDR1 is LGHDT and CDR2 is YNNKEL (reference sequence). V was clipped by 0 bases and J by 2 bases; unmatched bases: 8. The CDR3: CASSQDGAGGITDTQYF. CDR3 nucleotides: TGTGCCAGCAGCCAAGACGGGGCAGGGGGTATCACAGATACGCAGTATTTT.

V usage is TRBV4-1 and J usage is TRBJ2-2, with D perhaps matching TRBD1 (5 bases). V dropped 2 bases and J dropped 1 base, with 11 bases sitting between them. CDR1 is MGHRA and CDR2 is YSYEKL in the germline V gene. The CDR3 contains 16 residues. CDR3 amino acids: CASSQTLTGNTGELFF. CDR3 in DNA: TGCGCCAGCAGCCAAACCCTAACAGGGAACACCGGGGAGCTGTTTTTT.

The gene calls are TRBV3-1 (or the pseudogene TRBV3-2) and TRBJ1-2; D gene unclear. V gave up 0 bases and J gave up 10 bases, with 27 bases separating them. Looked up from germline, CDR1 is LGHDT and CDR2 is YNNKEL (reference sequence). This CDR3 is 18 amino acids long. The CDR3 DNA is TGTGCCAGCAGCCAAGAGGGCAGCCGATCGATAGTTGGCTTGGACTACACCTTC. As protein: CASSQEGSRSIVGLDYTF.

The chain combines TRBV5-4 with TRBJ1-2, with 8 bases fitting TRBD1. Trimming cost V 2 bases and J 4 bases; bases outside gene matches: 7. Germline V lookup: CDR1 SGHNT, CDR2 YYREEE (reference sequence). This CDR3 spans 15 amino acids. In nucleotides, the CDR3 is TGTGCCAGCAGCTTCGACAGGGGTAGCAGCTATGGCTACACCTTC. It is translated as CASSFDRGSSYGYTF.

This sequence joins TRBV3-1 (or the pseudogene TRBV3-2) and TRBJ2-1; 9 bases map to TRBD1. Unmatched junction bases numbered 9, after V lost 0 bases and J lost 9 bases. The CDR3 length is 16 residues. The germline V gene encodes CDR1 LGHDT and CDR2 YNNKEL (reference sequence). The CDR3 is CASSQDFVQGAAEQFF. The CDR3 coding sequence is TGTGCCAGCAGCCAAGATTTTGTACAGGGGGCGGCTGAGCAGTTCTTC.

The chain couples TRBV5-1 to TRBJ1-1; possible D gene TRBD1, 5 bases. Per the germline V gene, CDR1 is SGHRS and CDR2 is YFSETQ. There are 15 residues in the CDR3. V lost 0 bases, J lost 0 bases, and 9 bases lay in between. CDR3 in DNA: TGCGCCAGCAGCTTGGGCCAGGGAATGAACACTGAAGCTTTCTTT. Protein: CASSLGQGMNTEAFF.

This chain uses TRBV7-2 with TRBJ2-1; tentatively, D is TRBD2 (6 bases). The CDR3 is 16 residues long. CDR1 is SGHTA and CDR2 is FQGNSA in the germline V gene. V was cut by 4 bases and J by 1 base, with 14 bases left in between. The CDR3 loop is CASSSFGGASYNEQFF. The DNA for the CDR3 is TGTGCCAGCAGCTCCTTTGGCGGGGCATCCTACAATGAGCAGTTCTTC.

A single count supports this clone. The rearrangement uses TRBV28 and TRBJ2-7, with TRBD1 matching over 8 bases. This CDR3 is 16 amino acids long. V lost 6 bases and J lost 4; bases outside the gene matches: 14. CDR1 and CDR2 (germline): MDHEN, SYDVKM. CDR3 DNA: TGTGCCAGCAGCCCACCGCCCGGACAGGGATCTTACGAGCAGTACTTC. This sequence encodes CASSPPPGQGSYEQYF.

The J gene is TRBJ1-1, the V gene TRBV30; 9 bases match TRBD1. V shed 3 bases, J shed 3 bases, and the junction held 2 bases outside the gene matches. Germline values: CDR1 GTSNPN, CDR2 SVGIG (reference sequence). The CDR3 has 13 amino acids. The CDR3 sequence is CAWRGDRDTEAFF. The DNA of the CDR3 is TGTGCCTGGAGGGGGGACAGGGACACTGAAGCTTTCTTT.

The chain uses TRBV12-3 or TRBV12-4 and TRBJ1-3; D remains unclear. V lost 3 bases and J lost 4, with 4 bases in between. This CDR3 spans 12 amino acids. For the CDR3, the DNA is TGTGCCAGCAGTTTTCAAGGAAACACCATATATTTT. Protein product: CASSFQGNTIYF.

This clone appeared once. V is TRBV5-1 and J is TRBJ2-7; 7 bases are a match to TRBD2. CDR1 is SGHRS and CDR2 is YFSETQ in the germline V gene. The CDR3 sequence is 15 residues long. V gave up 5 bases and J gave up 0 bases; unmatched junction bases: 8. CDR3 bases: TGCGCCAGCAGTCACTTTGGGGGGGGCTCCTACGAGCAGTACTTC. This sequence encodes CASSHFGGGSYEQYF.

In its sample, this clone was seen a few times. The chain is built from TRBV7-2 and TRBJ1-1; the D gene is possibly TRBD1 (6 bases). This CDR3 region has 14 residues. V dropped 5 bases and J dropped 11 bases, with 21 bases sitting between them. Germline CDR1 reads SGHTA; CDR2 reads FQGNSA. The CDR3 coding sequence is TGTGCCAGCAGCCCGCTGACAGGAATGAGGGCGGCTTTCTTT. It yields the protein CASSPLTGMRAAFF.

J is TRBJ2-1 and V is TRBV19, with D maybe TRBD2 (6 bases). V was pared by 10 bases and J by 4 bases, with 26 bases between. CDR3 length: 17 residues. CDR1 and CDR2 from the germline V gene are LNHDA and SQIVND (reference sequence). Written as DNA, the CDR3 is TGTGCCACCCAACGTCGGATGGGGGGAAATTTTTACAATGAGCAGTTCTTC. Translation gives CATQRRMGGNFYNEQFF. Complete variable domain (other parts from reference TRBV19 and TRBJ2-1): DGGITQSPKYLFRKEGQNVTLSCEQNLNHDAMYWYRQDPGQGLRLIYYSQIVNDFQKGDIAEGYSVSREKKESFPLTVTSAQKNPTAFYLCATQRRMGGNFYNEQFFGPGTRLTVL.

This clone came up once. This chain uses TRBV5-1 with TRBJ2-3; 8 bases fit TRBD2. There are 14 residues in the CDR3. Germline V gives CDR1 SGHRS, CDR2 YFSETQ. J lost 2 bases, V lost 4 bases, and 3 bases had no gene match. For the CDR3, the DNA is TGCGCCAGCAGCAAGCGGGGGTCCACAGATACGCAGTATTTT. Its protein product is CASSKRGSTDTQYF.